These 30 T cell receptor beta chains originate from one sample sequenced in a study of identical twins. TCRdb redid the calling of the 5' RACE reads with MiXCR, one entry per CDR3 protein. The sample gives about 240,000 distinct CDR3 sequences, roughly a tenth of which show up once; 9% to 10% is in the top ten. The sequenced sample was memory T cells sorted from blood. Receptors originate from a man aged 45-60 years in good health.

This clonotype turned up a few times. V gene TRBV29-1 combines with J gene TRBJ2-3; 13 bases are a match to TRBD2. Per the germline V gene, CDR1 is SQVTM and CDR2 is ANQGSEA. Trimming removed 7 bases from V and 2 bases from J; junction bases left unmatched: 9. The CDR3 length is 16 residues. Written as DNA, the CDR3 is TGCAGCGCCGCAATGACTAGCGGGGGGACCACAGATACGCAGTATTTT. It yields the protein CSAAMTSGGTTDTQYF.

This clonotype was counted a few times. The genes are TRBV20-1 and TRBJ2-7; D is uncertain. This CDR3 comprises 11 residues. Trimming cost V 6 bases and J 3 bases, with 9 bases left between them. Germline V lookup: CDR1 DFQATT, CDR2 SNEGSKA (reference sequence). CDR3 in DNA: TGCAGTGCCGTTCGAGGCTACGAGCAGTACTTC. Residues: CSAVRGYEQYF.

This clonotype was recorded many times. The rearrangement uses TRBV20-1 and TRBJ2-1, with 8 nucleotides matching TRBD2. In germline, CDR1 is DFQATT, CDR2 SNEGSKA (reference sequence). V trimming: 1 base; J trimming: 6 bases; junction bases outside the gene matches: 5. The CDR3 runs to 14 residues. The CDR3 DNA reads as TGCAGTGCTAGAGCTCTAGCGGGCATCAATGAGCAGTTCTTC. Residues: CSARALAGINEQFF.

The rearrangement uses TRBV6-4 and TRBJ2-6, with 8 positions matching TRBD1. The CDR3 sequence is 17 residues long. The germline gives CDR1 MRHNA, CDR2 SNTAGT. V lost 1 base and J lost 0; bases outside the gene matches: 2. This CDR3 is CASSDWGTGSGANVLTF. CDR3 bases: TGTGCCAGCAGTGACTGGGGGACAGGCTCTGGGGCCAACGTCCTGACTTTC.

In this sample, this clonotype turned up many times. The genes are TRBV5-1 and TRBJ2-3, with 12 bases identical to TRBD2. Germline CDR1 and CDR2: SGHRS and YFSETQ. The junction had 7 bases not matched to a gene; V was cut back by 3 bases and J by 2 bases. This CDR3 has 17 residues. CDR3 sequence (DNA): TGCGCCAGCAGCTCGCGGACTAGCGGGGACCTCACAGATACGCAGTATTTT. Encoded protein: CASSSRTSGDLTDTQYF.

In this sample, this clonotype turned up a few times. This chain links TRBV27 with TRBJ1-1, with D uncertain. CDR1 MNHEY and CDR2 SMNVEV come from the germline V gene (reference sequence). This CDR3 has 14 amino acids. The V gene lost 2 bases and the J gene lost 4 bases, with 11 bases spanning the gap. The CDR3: CASSLGWGVTEAFF. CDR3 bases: TGTGCCAGCAGTTTAGGGTGGGGAGTCACTGAAGCTTTCTTT.

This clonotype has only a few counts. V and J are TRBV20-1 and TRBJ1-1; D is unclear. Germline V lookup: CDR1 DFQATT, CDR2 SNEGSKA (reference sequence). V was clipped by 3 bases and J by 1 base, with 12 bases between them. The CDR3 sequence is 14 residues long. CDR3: CSASEWRTNTEAFF. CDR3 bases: TGCAGTGCTAGTGAATGGCGGACGAACACTGAAGCTTTCTTT.

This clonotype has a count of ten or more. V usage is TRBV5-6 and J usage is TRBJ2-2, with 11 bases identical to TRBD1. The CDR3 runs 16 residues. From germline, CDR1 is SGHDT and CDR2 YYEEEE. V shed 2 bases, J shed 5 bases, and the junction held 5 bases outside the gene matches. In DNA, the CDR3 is TGTGCCAGCAGCTTTCGGACAGGGGGCTTGACCGGGGAGCTGTTTTTT. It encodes CASSFRTGGLTGELFF.

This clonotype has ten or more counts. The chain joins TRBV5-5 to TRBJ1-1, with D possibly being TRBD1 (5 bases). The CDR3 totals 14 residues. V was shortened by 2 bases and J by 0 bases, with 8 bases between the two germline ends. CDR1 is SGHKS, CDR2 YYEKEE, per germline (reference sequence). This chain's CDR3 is CASSFGRVNTEAFF. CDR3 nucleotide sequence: TGTGCCAGCAGCTTCGGCAGGGTGAACACTGAAGCTTTCTTT.

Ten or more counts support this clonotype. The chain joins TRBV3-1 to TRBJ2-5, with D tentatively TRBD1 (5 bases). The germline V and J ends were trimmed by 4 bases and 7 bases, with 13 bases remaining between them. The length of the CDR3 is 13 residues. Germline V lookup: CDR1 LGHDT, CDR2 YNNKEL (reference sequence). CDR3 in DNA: TGTGCCAGCAGCCCCCAGGGTCCGGGGACCCAGTACTTC. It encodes CASSPQGPGTQYF.

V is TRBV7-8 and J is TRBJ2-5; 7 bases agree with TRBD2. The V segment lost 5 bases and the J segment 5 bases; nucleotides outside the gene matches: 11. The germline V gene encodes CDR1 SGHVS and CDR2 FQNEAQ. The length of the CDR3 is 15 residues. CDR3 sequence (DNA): TGTGCCAGCAGCCAGGACTTCGCGGGAGAGGAGACCCAGTACTTC. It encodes CASSQDFAGEETQYF.

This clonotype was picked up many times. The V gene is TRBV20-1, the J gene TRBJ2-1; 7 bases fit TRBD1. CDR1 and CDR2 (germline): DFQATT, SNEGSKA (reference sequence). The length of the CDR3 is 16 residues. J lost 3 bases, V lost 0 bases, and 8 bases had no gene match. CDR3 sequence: CSARDATGAIYNEQFF. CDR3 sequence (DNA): TGCAGTGCTAGAGACGCCACAGGGGCGATCTACAATGAGCAGTTCTTC.

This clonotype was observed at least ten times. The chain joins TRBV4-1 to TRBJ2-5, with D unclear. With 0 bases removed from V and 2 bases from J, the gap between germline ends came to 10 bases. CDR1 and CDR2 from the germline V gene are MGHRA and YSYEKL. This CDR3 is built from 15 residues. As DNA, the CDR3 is TGCGCCAGCAGCCAAGACGTGCGTACTCAAGAGACCCAGTACTTC. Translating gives CASSQDVRTQETQYF.

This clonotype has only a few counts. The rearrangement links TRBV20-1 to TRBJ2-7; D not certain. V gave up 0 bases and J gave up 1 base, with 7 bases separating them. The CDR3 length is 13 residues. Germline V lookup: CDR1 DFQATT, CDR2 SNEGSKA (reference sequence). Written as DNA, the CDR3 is TGCAGTGCTAGAGATTTCAGATCCTACGAGCAGTACTTC. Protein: CSARDFRSYEQYF.

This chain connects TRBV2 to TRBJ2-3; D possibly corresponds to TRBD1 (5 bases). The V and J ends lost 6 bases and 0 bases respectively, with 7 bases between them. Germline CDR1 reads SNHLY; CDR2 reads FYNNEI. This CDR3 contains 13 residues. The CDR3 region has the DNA TGTGCCAGCAGCTGGGGCAGCACAGATACGCAGTATTTT. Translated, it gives CASSWGSTDTQYF.

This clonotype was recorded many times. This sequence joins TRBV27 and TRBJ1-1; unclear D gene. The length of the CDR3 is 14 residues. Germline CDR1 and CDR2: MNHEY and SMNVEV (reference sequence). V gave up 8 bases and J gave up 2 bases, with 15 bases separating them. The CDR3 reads CASATGDYNTEAFF. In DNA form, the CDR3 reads TGTGCCAGCGCCACCGGGGATTATAACACTGAAGCTTTCTTT.

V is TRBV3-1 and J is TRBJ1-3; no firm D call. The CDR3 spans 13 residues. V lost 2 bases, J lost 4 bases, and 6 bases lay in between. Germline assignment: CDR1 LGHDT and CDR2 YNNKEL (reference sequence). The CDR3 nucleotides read TGTGCCAGCAGCCAAAACCTGGGAAACACCATATATTTT. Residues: CASSQNLGNTIYF.

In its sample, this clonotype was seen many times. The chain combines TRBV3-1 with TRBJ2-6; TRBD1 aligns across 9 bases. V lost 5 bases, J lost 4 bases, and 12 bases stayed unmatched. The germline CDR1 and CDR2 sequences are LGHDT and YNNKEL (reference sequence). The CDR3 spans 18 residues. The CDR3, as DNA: TGTGCCAGCAGCTTTTCTGGACAGGGGACGGTCGGGGCCAACGTCCTGACTTTC. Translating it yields CASSFSGQGTVGANVLTF.

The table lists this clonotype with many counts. In DNA, the CDR3 is TGTGCCAGCGGAGACGAGCAGTACTTC. Translation gives CASGDEQYF. The chain combines TRBV28 with TRBJ2-7, with D unclear. Trimming cost V 8 bases and J 5 bases, with 4 bases left between them. The CDR3 loop spans 9 amino acids. Germline loops: CDR1 MDHEN, CDR2 SYDVKM.

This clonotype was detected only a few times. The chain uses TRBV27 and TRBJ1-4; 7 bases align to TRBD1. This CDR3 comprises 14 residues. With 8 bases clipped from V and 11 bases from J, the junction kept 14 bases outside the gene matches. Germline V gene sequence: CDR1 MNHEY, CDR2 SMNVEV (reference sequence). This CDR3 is CASAGGSVLGKLFF. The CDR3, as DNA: TGTGCCAGCGCAGGGGGGTCGGTCTTGGGGAAACTGTTTTTT.

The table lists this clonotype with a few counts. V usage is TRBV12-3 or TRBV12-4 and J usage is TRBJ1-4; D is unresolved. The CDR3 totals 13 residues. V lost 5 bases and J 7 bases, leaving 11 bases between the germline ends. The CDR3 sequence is CASSIGRGEKLFF. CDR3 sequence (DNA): TGTGCCAGCAGTATCGGACGGGGTGAAAAACTGTTTTTT.

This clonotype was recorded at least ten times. In DNA form, the CDR3 reads TGCAGCGCTGCGGGGGACAGAGGGGACCCTAATGAGCAGTTCTTC. Translating it yields CSAAGDRGDPNEQFF. This chain uses TRBV29-1 with TRBJ2-1, with D possibly being TRBD1 or TRBD2 (7 bases each). Germline values: CDR1 SQVTM, CDR2 ANQGSEA. This CDR3 contains 15 residues. Trimming took 7 bases from V and 7 from J, leaving 23 bases between them.

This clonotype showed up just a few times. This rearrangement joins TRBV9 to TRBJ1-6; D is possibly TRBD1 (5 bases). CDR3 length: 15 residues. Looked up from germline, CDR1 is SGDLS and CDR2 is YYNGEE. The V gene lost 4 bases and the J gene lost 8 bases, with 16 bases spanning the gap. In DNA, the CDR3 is TGTGCCAGCAGCTCCCGGGACCTCGGGCATTCACCCCTCCACTTT. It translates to CASSSRDLGHSPLHF.

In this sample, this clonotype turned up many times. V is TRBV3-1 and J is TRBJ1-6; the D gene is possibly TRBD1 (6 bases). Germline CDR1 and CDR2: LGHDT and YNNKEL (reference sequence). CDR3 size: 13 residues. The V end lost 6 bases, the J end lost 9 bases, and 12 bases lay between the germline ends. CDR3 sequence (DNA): TGTGCCAGCAGAGGGGGAAATCTTTCACCCCTCCACTTT. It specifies CASRGGNLSPLHF.

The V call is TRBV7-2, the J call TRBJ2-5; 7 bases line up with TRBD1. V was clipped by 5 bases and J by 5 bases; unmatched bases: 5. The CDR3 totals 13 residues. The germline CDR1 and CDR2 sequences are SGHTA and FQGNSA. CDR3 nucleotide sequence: TGTGCCAGCAGCCGGGGACAGTTGGAGACCCAGTACTTC. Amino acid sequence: CASSRGQLETQYF.

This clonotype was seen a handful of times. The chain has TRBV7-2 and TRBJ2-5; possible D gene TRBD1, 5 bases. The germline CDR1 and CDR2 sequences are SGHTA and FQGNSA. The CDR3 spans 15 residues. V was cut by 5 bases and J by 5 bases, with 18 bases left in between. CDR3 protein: CASSPTGAGLETQYF. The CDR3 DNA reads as TGTGCCAGCAGCCCAACTGGGGCCGGGTTGGAGACCCAGTACTTC.

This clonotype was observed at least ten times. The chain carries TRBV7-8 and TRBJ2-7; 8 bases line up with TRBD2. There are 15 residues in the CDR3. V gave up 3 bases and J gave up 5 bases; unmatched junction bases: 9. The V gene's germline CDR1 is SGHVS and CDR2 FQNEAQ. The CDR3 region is CASSFDPGTSDEQYF. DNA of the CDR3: TGTGCCAGCAGCTTTGACCCCGGGACTAGTGACGAGCAGTACTTC.

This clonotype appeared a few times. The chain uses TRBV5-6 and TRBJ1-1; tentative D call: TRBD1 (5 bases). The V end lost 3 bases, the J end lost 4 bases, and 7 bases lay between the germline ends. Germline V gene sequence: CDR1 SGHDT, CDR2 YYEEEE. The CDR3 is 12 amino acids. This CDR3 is CASSWTPTEAFF. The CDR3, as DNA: TGTGCCAGCAGCTGGACACCCACTGAAGCTTTCTTT.

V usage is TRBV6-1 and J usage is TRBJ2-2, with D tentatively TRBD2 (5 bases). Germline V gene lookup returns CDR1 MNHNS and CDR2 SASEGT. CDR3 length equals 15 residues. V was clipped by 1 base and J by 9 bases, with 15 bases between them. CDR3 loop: CASSEGGLRIRELFF. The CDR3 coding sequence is TGTGCCAGCAGTGAAGGCGGGCTAAGGATCAGGGAGCTGTTTTTT.

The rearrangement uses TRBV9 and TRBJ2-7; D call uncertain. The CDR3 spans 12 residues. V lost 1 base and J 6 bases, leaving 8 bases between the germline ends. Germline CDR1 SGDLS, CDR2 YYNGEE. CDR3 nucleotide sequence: TGTGCCAGCAGCGTAAGGGCAGGCGAGCAGTACTTC. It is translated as CASSVRAGEQYF.